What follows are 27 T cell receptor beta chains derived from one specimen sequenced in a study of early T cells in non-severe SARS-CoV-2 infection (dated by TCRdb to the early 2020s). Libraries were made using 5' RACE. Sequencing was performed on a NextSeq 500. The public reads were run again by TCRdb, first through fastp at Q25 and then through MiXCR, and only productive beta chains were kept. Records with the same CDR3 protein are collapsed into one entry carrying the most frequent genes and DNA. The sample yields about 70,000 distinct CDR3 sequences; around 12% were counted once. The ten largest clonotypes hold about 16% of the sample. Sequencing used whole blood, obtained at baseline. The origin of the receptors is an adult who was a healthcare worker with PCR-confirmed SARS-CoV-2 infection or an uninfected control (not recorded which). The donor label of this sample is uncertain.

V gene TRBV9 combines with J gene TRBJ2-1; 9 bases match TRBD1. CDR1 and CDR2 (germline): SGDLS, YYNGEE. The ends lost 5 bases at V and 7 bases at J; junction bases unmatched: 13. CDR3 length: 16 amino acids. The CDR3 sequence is CASRKEGTGTVNEQFF. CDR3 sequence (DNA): TGTGCCAGCAGAAAAGAGGGGACAGGGACGGTAAATGAGCAGTTCTTC.

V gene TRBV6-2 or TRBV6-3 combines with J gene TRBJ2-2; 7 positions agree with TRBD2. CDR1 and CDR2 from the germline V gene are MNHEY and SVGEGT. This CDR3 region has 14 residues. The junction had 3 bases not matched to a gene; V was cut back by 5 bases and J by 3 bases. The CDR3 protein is CASSPRGDTGELFF. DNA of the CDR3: TGTGCCAGCAGTCCACGGGGGGACACCGGGGAGCTGTTTTTT.

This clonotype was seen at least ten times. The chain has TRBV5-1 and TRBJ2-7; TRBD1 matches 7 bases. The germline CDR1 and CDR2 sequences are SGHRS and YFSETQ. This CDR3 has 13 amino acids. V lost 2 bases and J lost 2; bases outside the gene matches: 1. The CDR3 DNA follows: TGCGCCAGCAGCTTAGACAGGGCCTACGAGCAGTACTTC. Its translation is CASSLDRAYEQYF. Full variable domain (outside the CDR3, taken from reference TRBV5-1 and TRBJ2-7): KAGVTQTPRYLIKTRGQQVTLSCSPISGHRSVSWYQQTPGQGLQFLFEYFSETQRNKGNFPGRFSGRQFSNSRSEMNVSTLELGDSALYLCASSLDRAYEQYFGPGTRLTVT.

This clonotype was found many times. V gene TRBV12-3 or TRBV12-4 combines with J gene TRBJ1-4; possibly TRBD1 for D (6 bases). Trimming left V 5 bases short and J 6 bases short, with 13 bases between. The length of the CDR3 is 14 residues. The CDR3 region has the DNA TGTGCCAGCAGTCCTAGCGGACAGTATGAAAAACTGTTTTTT. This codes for CASSPSGQYEKLFF.

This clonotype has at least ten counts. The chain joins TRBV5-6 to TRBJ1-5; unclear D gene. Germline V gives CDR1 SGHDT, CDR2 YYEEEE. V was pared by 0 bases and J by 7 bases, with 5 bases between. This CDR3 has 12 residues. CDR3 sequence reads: CASSLVDQPQHF. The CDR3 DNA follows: TGTGCCAGCAGCTTGGTCGACCAGCCCCAGCATTTT.

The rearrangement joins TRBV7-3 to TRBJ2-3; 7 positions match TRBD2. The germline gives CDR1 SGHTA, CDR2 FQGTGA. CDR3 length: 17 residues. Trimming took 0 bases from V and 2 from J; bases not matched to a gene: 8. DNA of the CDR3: TGTGCCAGCAGCTTAACGTTCCCTAGCGGAGCCACAGATACGCAGTATTTT. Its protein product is CASSLTFPSGATDTQYF.

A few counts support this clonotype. The DNA for the CDR3 is TGCGCCAGCAGCCTTCGGACTAGCGCCCAGAACGAGCAGTACTTC. It specifies CASSLRTSAQNEQYF. The chain recombines TRBV4-1 with TRBJ2-7, with 9 bases matching TRBD2. J gave up 5 bases and V 4 bases, and 9 bases lay outside the gene matches. Germline loops: CDR1 MGHRA, CDR2 YSYEKL. CDR3 length equals 15 residues.

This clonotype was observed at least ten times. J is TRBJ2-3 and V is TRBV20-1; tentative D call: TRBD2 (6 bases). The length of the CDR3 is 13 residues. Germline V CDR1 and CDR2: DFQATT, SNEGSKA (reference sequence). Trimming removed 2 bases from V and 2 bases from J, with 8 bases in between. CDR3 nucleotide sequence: TGCAGTGCTAGACTAGCGCACACAGATACGCAGTATTTT. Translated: CSARLAHTDTQYF.

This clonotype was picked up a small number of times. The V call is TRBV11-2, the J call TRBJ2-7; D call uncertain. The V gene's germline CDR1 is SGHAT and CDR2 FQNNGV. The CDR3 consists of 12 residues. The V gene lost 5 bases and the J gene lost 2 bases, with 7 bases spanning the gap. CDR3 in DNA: TGTGCCAGCAGCCGAGACGCCTACGAGCAGTACTTC. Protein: CASSRDAYEQYF. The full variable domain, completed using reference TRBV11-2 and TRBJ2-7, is EAGVAQSPRYKIIEKRQSVAFWCNPISGHATLYWYQQILGQGPKLLIQFQNNGVVDDSQLPKDRFSAERLKGVDSTLKIQPAKLEDSAVYLCASSRDAYEQYFGPGTRLTVT.

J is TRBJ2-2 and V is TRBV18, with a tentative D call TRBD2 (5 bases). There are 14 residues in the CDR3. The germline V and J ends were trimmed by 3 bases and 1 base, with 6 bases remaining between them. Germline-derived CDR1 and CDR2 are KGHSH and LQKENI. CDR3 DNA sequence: TGTGCCAGCTCACCGGACTGGAACACCGGGGAGCTGTTTTTT. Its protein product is CASSPDWNTGELFF. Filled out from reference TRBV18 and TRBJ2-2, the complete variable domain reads NAGVMQNPRHLVRRRGQEARLRCSPMKGHSHVYWYRQLPEEGLKFMVYLQKENIIDESGMPKERFSAEFPKEGPSILRIQQVVRGDSAAYFCASSPDWNTGELFFGEGSRLTVL.

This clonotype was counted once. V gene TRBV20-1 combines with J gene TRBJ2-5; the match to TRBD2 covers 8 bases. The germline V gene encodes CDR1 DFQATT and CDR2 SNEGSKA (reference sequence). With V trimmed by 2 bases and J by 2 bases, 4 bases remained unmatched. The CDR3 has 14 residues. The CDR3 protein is CSARPAGAQETQYF. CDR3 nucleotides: TGCAGTGCTAGACCAGCGGGGGCTCAAGAGACCCAGTACTTC.

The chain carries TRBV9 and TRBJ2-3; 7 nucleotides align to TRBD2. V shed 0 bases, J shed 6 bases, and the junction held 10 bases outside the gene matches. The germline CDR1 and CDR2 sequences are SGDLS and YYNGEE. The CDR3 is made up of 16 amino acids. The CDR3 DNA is TGTGCCAGCAGCGTAGGGGCGGGAGTGGCGTCCGATACGCAGTATTTT. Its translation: CASSVGAGVASDTQYF.

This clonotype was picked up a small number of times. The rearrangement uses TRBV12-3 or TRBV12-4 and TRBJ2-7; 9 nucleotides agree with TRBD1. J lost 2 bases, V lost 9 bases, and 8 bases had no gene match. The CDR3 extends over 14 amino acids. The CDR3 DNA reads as TGTGCCAGTAAAGGGACAGGGAGGACCTACGAGCAGTACTTC. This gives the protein CASKGTGRTYEQYF.

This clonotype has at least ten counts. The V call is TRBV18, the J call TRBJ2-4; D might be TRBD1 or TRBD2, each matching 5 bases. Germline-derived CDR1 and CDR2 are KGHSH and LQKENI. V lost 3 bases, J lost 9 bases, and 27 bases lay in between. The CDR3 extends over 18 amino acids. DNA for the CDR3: TGTGCCAGCTCACCTATCCAGGGCACGGGACGACAAGGGACCATTCAGTACTTC. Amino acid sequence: CASSPIQGTGRQGTIQYF. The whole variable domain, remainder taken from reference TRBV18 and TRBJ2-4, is NAGVMQNPRHLVRRRGQEARLRCSPMKGHSHVYWYRQLPEEGLKFMVYLQKENIIDESGMPKERFSAEFPKEGPSILRIQQVVRGDSAAYFCASSPIQGTGRQGTIQYFGAGTRLSVL.

In nucleotides, the CDR3 is TGTGCCACCAGCATCCATCCACAGGGGATGGGCACTGAAGCTTTCTTT. This sequence encodes CATSIHPQGMGTEAFF. This chain connects TRBV15 to TRBJ1-1; 7 bases line up with TRBD1. Germline lookup yields CDR1 LNHNV and CDR2 YYDKDF (reference sequence). The CDR3 length is 16 residues. J gave up 4 bases and V 4 bases, and 12 bases lay outside the gene matches.

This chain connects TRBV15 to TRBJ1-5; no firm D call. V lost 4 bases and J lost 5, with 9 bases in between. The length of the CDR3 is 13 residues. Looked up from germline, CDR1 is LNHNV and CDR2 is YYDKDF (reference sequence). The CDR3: CATSMARYQPQHF. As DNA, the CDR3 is TGTGCCACCAGCATGGCCCGGTATCAGCCCCAGCATTTT.

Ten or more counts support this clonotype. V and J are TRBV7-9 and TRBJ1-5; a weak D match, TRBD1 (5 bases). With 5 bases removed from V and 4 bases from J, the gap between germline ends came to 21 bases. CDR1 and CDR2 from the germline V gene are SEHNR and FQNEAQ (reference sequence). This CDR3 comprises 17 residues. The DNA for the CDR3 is TGTGCCAGCAGCCCCCCGTCCGCCAGGGAGAAGAATCAGCCCCAGCATTTT. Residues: CASSPPSAREKNQPQHF. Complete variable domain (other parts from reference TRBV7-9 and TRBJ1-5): DTGVSQNPRHKITKRGQNVTFRCDPISEHNRLYWYRQTLGQGPEFLTYFQNEAQLEKSRLLSDRFSAERPKGSFSTLEIQRTEQGDSAMYLCASSPPSAREKNQPQHFGDGTRLSIL.

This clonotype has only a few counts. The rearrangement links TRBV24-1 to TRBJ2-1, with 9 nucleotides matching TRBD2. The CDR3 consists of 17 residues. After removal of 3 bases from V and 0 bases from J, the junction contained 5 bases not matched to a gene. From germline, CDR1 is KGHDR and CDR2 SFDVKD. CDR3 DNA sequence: TGTGCCACCAGTGATCGGTCGACTAGCGGCTCCTACAATGAGCAGTTCTTC. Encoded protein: CATSDRSTSGSYNEQFF.

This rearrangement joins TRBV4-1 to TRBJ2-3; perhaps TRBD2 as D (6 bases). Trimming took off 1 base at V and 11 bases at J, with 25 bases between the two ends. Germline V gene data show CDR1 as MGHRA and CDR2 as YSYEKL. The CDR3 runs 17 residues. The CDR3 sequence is CASSQGGFSRAGYGQYF. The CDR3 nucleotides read TGCGCCAGCAGCCAAGGGGGTTTCTCTAGGGCGGGATACGGGCAGTATTTT.

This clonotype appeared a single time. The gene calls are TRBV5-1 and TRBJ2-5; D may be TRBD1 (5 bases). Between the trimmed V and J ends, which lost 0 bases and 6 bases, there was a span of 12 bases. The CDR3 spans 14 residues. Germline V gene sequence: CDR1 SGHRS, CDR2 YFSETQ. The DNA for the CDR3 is TGCGCCAGCAGCTTGGGTAGGGGCGAAAAGACCCAGTACTTC. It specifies CASSLGRGEKTQYF. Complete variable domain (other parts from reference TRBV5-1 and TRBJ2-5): KAGVTQTPRYLIKTRGQQVTLSCSPISGHRSVSWYQQTPGQGLQFLFEYFSETQRNKGNFPGRFSGRQFSNSRSEMNVSTLELGDSALYLCASSLGRGEKTQYFGPGTRLLVL.

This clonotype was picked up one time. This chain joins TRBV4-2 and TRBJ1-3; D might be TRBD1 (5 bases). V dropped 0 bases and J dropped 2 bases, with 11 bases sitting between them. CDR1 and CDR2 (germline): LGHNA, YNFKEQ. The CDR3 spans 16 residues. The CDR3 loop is CASSQDSTGAGNTIYF. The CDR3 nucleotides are TGTGCCAGCAGCCAAGATAGCACGGGGGCTGGAAACACCATATATTTT.

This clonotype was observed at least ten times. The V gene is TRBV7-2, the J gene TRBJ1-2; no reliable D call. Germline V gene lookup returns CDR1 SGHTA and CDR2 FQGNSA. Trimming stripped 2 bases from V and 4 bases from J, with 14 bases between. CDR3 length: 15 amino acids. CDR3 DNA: TGTGCCAGCAGCTTACCCGAGGAAGCGCCCTATGGCTACACCTTC. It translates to CASSLPEEAPYGYTF.

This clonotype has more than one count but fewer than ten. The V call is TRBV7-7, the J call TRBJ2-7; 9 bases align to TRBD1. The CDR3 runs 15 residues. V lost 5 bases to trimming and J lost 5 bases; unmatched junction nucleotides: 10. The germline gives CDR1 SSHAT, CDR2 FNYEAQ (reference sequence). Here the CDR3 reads CASSTHRDRVNEQYF. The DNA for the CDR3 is TGTGCCAGCAGCACGCACCGGGACAGGGTCAACGAGCAGTACTTC.

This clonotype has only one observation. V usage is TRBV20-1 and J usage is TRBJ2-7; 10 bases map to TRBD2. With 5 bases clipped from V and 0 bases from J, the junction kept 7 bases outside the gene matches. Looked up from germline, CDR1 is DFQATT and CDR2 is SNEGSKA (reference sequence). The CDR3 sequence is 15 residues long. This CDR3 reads CSALRTSGNSYEQYF. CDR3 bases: TGCAGTGCTCTTCGAACTAGCGGGAACTCCTACGAGCAGTACTTC.

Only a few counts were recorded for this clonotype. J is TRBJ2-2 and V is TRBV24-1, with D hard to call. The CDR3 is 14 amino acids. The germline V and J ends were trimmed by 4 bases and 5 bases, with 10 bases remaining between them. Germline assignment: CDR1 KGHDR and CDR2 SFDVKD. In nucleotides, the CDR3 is TGTGCCACCAGTGACCTTACTGGGACCGGGGAGCTGTTTTTT. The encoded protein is CATSDLTGTGELFF.

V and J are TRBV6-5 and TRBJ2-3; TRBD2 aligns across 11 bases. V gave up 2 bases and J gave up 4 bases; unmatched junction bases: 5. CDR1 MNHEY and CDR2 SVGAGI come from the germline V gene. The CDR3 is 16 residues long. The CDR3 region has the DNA TGTGCCAGCAGTTACGGGCTAGCGGGGGGCGCAGATACGCAGTATTTT. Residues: CASSYGLAGGADTQYF.

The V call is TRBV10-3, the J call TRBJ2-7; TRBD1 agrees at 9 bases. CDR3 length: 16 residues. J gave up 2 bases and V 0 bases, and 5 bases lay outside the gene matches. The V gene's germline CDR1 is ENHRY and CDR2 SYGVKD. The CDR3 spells CAISESGTGNPYEQYF. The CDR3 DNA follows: TGTGCCATCAGTGAGTCGGGGACAGGGAATCCCTACGAGCAGTACTTC.